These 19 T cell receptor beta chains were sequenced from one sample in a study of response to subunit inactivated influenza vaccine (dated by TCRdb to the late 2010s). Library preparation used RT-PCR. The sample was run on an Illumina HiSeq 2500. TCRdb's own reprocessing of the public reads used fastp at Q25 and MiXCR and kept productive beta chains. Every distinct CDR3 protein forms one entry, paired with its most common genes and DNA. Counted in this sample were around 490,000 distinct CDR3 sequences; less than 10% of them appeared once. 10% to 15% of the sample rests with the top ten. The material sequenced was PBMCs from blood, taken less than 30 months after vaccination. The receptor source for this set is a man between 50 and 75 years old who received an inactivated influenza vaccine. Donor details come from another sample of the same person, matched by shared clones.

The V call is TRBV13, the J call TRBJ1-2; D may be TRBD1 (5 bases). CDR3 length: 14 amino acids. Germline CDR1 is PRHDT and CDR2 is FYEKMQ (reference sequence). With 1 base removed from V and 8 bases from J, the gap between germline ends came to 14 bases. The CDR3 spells CASSLVRRAKGYTF. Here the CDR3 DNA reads TGTGCCAGCAGCTTAGTACGCAGGGCGAAGGGCTACACCTTC.

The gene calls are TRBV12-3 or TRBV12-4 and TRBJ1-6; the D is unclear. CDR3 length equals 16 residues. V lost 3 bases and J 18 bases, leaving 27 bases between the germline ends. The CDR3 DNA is TGTGCCAGCAGTTTTAGCCCCGGTCTGCTTAATTCAGCCCACCACTTT. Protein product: CASSFSPGLLNSAHHF.

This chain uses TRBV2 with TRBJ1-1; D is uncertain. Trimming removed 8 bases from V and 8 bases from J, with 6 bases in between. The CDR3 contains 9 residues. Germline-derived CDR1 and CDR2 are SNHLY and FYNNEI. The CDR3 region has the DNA TGTGCCAGCGGCCGAGAAGCTTTCTTT. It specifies CASGREAFF.

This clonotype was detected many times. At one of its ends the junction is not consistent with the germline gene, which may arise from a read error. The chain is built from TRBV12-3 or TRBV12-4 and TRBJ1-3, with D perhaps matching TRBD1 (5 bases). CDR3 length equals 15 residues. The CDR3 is CASSLGDFSGNTIYF. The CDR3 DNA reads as TGTGCCAGCAGCTTAGGGGACTTCTCTGGAAACACCATATATTTT.

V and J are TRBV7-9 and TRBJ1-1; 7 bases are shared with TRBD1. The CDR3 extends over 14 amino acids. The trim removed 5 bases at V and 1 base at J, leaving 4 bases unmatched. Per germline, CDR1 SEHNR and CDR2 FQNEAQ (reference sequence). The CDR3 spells CASSHGQENTEAFF. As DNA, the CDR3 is TGTGCCAGCAGCCACGGACAGGAGAACACTGAAGCTTTCTTT.

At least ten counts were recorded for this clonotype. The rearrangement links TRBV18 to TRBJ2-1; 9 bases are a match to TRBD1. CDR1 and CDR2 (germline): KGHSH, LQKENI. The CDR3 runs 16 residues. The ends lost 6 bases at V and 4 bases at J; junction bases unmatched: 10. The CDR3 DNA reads TGTGCCAGCTCCCCGGCCGGGACAGGGACATACAATGAGCAGTTCTTC. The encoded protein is CASSPAGTGTYNEQFF.

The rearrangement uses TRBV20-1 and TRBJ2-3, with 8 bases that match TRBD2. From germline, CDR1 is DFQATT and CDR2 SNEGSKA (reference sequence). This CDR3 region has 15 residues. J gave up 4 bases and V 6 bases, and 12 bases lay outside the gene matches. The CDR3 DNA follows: TGCAGTGCACAGGGACTAGTGGGTAGCCCAGATACGCAGTATTTT. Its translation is CSAQGLVGSPDTQYF.

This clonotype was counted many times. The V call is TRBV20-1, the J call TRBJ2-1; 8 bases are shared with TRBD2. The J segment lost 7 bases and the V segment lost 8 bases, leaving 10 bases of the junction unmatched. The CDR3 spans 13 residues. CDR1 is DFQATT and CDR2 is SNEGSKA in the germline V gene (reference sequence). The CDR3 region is CSFSGTSENEQFF. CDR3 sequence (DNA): TGCAGTTTCTCGGGGACTAGTGAAAATGAGCAGTTCTTC.

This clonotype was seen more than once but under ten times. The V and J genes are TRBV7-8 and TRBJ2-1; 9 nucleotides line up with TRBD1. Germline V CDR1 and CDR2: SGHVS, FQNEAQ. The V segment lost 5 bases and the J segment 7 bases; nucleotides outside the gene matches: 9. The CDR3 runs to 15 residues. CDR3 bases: TGTGCCAGCAGCGTAAACAGGGGGCCGGGGAATGAGCAGTTCTTC. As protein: CASSVNRGPGNEQFF.

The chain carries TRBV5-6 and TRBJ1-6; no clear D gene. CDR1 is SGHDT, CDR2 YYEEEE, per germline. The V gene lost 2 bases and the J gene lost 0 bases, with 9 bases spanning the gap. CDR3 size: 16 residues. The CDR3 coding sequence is TGTGCCAGCAGCTTATACAAGAGCTCCTATAATTCACCCCTCCACTTT. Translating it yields CASSLYKSSYNSPLHF.

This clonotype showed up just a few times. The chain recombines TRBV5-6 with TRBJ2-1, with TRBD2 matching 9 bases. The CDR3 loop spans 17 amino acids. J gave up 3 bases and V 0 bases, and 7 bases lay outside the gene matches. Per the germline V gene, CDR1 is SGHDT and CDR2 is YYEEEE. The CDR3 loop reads CASSLGASGTNYNEQFF. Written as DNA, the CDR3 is TGTGCCAGCAGCTTGGGAGCTAGCGGGACTAACTACAATGAGCAGTTCTTC.

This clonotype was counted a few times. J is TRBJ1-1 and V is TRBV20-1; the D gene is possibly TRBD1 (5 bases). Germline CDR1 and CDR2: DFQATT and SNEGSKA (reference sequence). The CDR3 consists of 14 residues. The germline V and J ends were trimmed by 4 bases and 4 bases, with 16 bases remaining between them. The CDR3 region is CSATPLGGGTEAFF. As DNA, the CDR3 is TGCAGTGCTACTCCCTTGGGGGGGGGCACTGAAGCTTTCTTT.

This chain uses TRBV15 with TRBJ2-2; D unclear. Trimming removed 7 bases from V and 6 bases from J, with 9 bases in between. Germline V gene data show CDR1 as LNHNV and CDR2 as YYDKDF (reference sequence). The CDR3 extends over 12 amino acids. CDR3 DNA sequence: TGTGCCACCACAGGTGGTCCCGGGGAGCTGTTTTTT. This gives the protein CATTGGPGELFF.

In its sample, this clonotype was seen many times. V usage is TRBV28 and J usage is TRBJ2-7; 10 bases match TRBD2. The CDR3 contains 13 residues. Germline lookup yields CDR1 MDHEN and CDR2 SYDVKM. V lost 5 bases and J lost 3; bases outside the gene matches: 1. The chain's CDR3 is CASSPSGSYEQYF. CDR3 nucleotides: TGTGCCAGCAGTCCTAGCGGGAGCTACGAGCAGTACTTC.

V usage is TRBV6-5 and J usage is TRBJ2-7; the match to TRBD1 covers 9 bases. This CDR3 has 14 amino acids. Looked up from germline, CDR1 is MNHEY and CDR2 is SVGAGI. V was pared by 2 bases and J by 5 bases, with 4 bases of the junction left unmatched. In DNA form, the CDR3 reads TGTGCCAGCAGTTACAAACAGGGGGCCCACGAGCAGTACTTC. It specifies CASSYKQGAHEQYF.

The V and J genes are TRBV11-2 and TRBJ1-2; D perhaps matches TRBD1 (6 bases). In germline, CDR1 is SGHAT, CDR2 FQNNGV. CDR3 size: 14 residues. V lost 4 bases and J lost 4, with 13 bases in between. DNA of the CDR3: TGTGCCAGCAGCTACAACAGGGTCACCTATGGCTACACCTTC. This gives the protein CASSYNRVTYGYTF.

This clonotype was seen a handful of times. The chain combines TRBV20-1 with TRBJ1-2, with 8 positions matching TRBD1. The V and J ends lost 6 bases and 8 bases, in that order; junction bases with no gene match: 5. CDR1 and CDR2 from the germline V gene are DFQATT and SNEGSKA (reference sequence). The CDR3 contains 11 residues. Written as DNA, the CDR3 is TGCAGTGCCAGGACAGGGAGAGGCTACACCTTC. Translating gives CSARTGRGYTF.

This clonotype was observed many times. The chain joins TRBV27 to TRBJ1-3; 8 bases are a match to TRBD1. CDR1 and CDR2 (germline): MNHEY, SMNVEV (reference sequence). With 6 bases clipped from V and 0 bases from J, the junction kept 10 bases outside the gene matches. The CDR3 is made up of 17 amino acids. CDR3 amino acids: CASSRGQGPFSGNTIYF. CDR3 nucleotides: TGTGCCAGCAGCCGAGGACAGGGTCCATTCTCTGGAAACACCATATATTTT.

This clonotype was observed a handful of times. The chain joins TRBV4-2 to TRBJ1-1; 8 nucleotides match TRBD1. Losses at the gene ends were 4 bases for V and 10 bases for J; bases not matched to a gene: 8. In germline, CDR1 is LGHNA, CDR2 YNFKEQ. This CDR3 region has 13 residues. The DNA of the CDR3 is TGTGCCAGCAGCCCGGGACAGGTATCTATAGCTTTCTTT. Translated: CASSPGQVSIAFF.